A single sample is the source of the 17 T cell receptor beta chains below, sequenced in a study of blood T cells in healthy people across ages. A sample-barcoded 5' primer and a J-beta primer mix were used in a second PCR of roughly 6 to 11 cycles. TCRdb called the 5' RACE reads again in MiXCR, with one record for every CDR3 protein. The profile shows about 840,000 distinct CDR3 sequences, 25% to 35% of them singletons. The data were also submitted as part of a second study, on T cells of mothers and their children.

Material: blood. Receptor source: a woman aged 40 to 50 in good health.

This clonotype was recorded at least ten times. The chain links TRBV20-1 to TRBJ2-7; D may be TRBD2 (5 bases). V was trimmed by 6 bases and J by 9 bases, leaving 21 bases between them. Germline V gene sequence: CDR1 DFQATT, CDR2 SNEGSKA (reference sequence). The CDR3 is 13 residues long. The CDR3 DNA follows: TGCAGTGCGTCGGGGATGAGTCTAATCGGGCAGTACTTC. This sequence encodes CSASGMSLIGQYF.

The chain has TRBV12-3 or TRBV12-4 and TRBJ1-2, with D hard to call. The CDR3 sequence is 12 residues long. V was clipped by 7 bases and J by 4 bases, with 10 bases between them. The CDR3 region is CASTPGIYGYTF. CDR3 nucleotides: TGTGCCAGCACTCCTGGAATCTATGGCTACACCTTC.

The table lists this clonotype with many counts. The chain combines TRBV28 with TRBJ1-2; maybe TRBD1 (6 bases). The V gene's germline CDR1 is MDHEN and CDR2 SYDVKM. The CDR3 loop spans 13 amino acids. V was cut by 9 bases and J by 0 bases, with 11 bases left in between. CDR3 bases: TGTGCCAGTTCAGGGGCTTCTAACTATGGCTACACCTTC. Its protein is CASSGASNYGYTF.

The sample holds a few counts of this clonotype. The chain joins TRBV11-2 to TRBJ1-4; D perhaps matches TRBD1 (6 bases). The CDR3 contains 15 residues. Germline loops: CDR1 SGHAT, CDR2 FQNNGV. The germline V and J ends were trimmed by 6 bases and 2 bases, with 13 bases remaining between them. CDR3 residues: CASRTGGRTNEKLFF. The CDR3 DNA sequence: TGTGCCAGCAGAACCGGGGGGCGGACTAATGAAAAACTGTTTTTT.

A word on this clonotype: A read error is possible here, since a much larger clone lies one base away. CDR3 DNA: TGTGCCGGCAGCCCCGGCCCGGGGGGCCGCCAAGAGACCCAGTACTTC. Protein sequence: CAGSPGPGGRQETQYF. The chain couples TRBV12-3 or TRBV12-4 to TRBJ2-5; weak D call: TRBD2 (7 bases). This CDR3 contains 16 residues.

This clonotype was found a few times. This sequence joins TRBV12-5 and TRBJ1-5; D uncertain. With 10 bases removed from V and 3 bases from J, the gap between germline ends came to 16 bases. The germline V gene encodes CDR1 LGHNT and CDR2 FRNRAP. The CDR3 extends over 14 amino acids. The chain's CDR3 is CATRSARSNQPQHF. CDR3 bases: TGTGCTACCCGAAGCGCCAGATCCAATCAGCCCCAGCATTTT. The full variable domain, rest sourced from reference TRBV12-5 and TRBJ1-5, is DARVTQTPRHKVTEMGQEVTMRCQPILGHNTVFWYRQTMMQGLELLAYFRNRAPLDDSGMPKDRFSAEMPDATLATLKIQPSEPRDSAVYFCATRSARSNQPQHFGDGTRLSIL.

The chain carries TRBV7-9 and TRBJ2-1, with D maybe TRBD1 (5 bases). The V and J ends lost 6 bases and 1 base respectively, with 16 bases between them. Per germline, CDR1 SEHNR and CDR2 FQNEAQ (reference sequence). This CDR3 has 16 amino acids. In DNA, the CDR3 is TGTGCCAGCAGTAGCTTGGGTTCAGGGTCCTACAATGAGCAGTTCTTC. It is translated as CASSSLGSGSYNEQFF.

This clonotype was counted a few times. V is TRBV10-3 and J is TRBJ2-3, with TRBD1 matching 11 bases. The germline CDR1 and CDR2 sequences are ENHRY and SYGVKD. The CDR3 loop spans 15 amino acids. V gave up 6 bases and J gave up 3 bases; unmatched junction bases: 5. The CDR3 DNA follows: TGTGCCATCAGACCGGGACAGGGGGTAACAGATACGCAGTATTTT. Its translation is CAIRPGQGVTDTQYF.

A word on this clonotype: Given a much more abundant clone one base away, this may be a read error. V usage is TRBV6-5 and J usage is TRBJ2-1; D ambiguous. The DNA end lines up better with TRBJ2-7; the J call may be wrong. This CDR3 has 15 amino acids. From germline, CDR1 is MNHEY and CDR2 SVGAGI. CDR3 DNA: TGTGCCCCCCTTTCCCGGGTCCCTTCCTACAATGAGCAGTACTTC. Its translation: CAPLSRVPSYNEQYF.

The V and J genes are TRBV4-3 and TRBJ1-2; D gene unclear. The CDR3 is made up of 13 amino acids. V was shortened by 1 base and J by 7 bases, with 10 bases between the two germline ends. CDR1 is LGHNA and CDR2 is YSLEER in the germline V gene. The CDR3 DNA reads as TGCGCCAGCAGCCAAGGTTTGAGCCCTGGCTACACCTTC. It specifies CASSQGLSPGYTF.

Many counts were recorded for this clonotype. J is TRBJ2-5 and V is TRBV12-3 or TRBV12-4; 11 bases are shared with TRBD1. The CDR3 totals 15 residues. Trimming cost V 2 bases and J 2 bases; bases outside gene matches: 1. This CDR3 is CASSLRDRGQETQYF. The CDR3 DNA reads as TGTGCCAGCAGTTTACGGGACAGGGGGCAAGAGACCCAGTACTTC.

Points on this clonotype: A read error may explain this, as a much larger clone is one base away. This chain uses TRBV4-1 with TRBJ2-5, with unresolved D. The germline gives CDR1 MGHRA, CDR2 YSYEKL. CDR3 size: 14 residues. This CDR3 is CASNQVPPGETQYF. In DNA, the CDR3 is TGCGCCAGCAACCAAGTCCCGCCCGGGGAGACCCAGTACTTC.

V gene TRBV10-3 combines with J gene TRBJ1-5; 10 positions agree with TRBD1. V lost 0 bases and J lost 6; bases outside the gene matches: 2. The CDR3 has 15 amino acids. Germline values: CDR1 ENHRY, CDR2 SYGVKD. The CDR3 DNA reads as TGTGCCATCAGTGAGTCGACAGGGGGCGTTCAGCCCCAGCATTTT. Translation: CAISESTGGVQPQHF.

DNA of the CDR3: TGTGCCACCAGCCAGGGGGGGAGAGGACCCTACGAGCAGTACTTC. Amino acids: CATSQGGRGPYEQYF. The chain joins TRBV15 to TRBJ2-7; tentatively, D is TRBD1 or TRBD2 (7 bases each). V lost 5 bases and J lost 2, with 16 bases in between. This CDR3 spans 15 amino acids. Germline assignment: CDR1 LNHNV and CDR2 YYDKDF (reference sequence).

At least ten counts were recorded for this clonotype. The V and J genes are TRBV7-8 and TRBJ2-4; 7 bases map to TRBD2. V was pared by 1 base and J by 0 bases, with 6 bases of the junction left unmatched. The CDR3 consists of 17 residues. Germline lookup yields CDR1 SGHVS and CDR2 FQNEAQ. CDR3 DNA sequence: TGTGCCAGCAGCTTAGTAGCTAGCGGTGTAGCCAAAAACATTCAGTACTTC. Protein sequence: CASSLVASGVAKNIQYF.

The J gene is TRBJ1-5, the V gene TRBV20-1; D may be TRBD1 (5 bases). Between the trimmed V and J ends, which lost 7 bases and 1 base, there was a span of 14 bases. The germline CDR1 and CDR2 sequences are DFQATT and SNEGSKA (reference sequence). The CDR3 totals 14 residues. The DNA of the CDR3 is TGCAGTGTCCCGGAGGGGAACAGCAATCAGCCCCAGCATTTT. It yields the protein CSVPEGNSNQPQHF.

This clonotype was seen a handful of times. The germline gene is not matched at one end of the junction; a read error may be the cause. This chain uses TRBV20-1 with TRBJ2-1, with D tentatively TRBD2 (7 bases). Germline values: CDR1 DFQATT, CDR2 SNEGSKA (reference sequence). The CDR3 runs 15 residues. For the CDR3, the DNA is TGCAGTGCTTCGGGGGGCGCGGGGGACTACAATGAGCGGTTCTTC. It specifies CSASGGAGDYNERFF.